This TCR beta chain was observed in a study of identical twins (dated by TCRdb to the mid-2010s). Broadly, across the study: To test whether fetal clonotypes persist, the study used deep sequencing on TCR alpha and beta repertoires from monozygotic twins, unrelated adults of various ages, and cord blood. To rule out contamination, replicate twin experiments were performed at different times with different library preparation protocols. Overall study results and their limits: Invariant T cells such as MAIT and iNKT could partly confound zero-insertion analyses, although diverse VJ usage argued against such confounding for most clonotypes. Abundant cord blood beta clonotypes had fewer insertions, young adult naive repertoires showed a similar but weaker trend, and memory repertoires showed no such trend. Out-of-frame TCR alpha sharing in monozygotic twins was systematically underestimated by recombination models, whereas sharing between unrelated individuals was in agreement with the recombination models. Compared with coincidental sharing between unrelated individuals, out-of-frame TCR alpha sequences shared between twins had an excess of sequences with low generation probability. Because the same donors could not be followed over many years, the conclusions relied on cross-sectional statistical analysis. The excess sharing between twins in beta out-of-frame sequences was weaker because fewer shared sequences reduced the signal-to-noise ratio.

Note on this clonotype: Its antigen target is currently unknown. No base quality information exists; no much larger clone differs at one position.

Spanning cysteine to phenylalanine, the CDR3 consists of 15 amino acids. Only the CDR3 portion is preserved as DNA: 45 bases, with reading frame beginning at the first base. The germline V gene sets CDR1 to MNHNS and CDR2 to SASEGT. Germline trimming amounts to 6 bases on V and 3 bases on J, with 9 as the count of junction bases outside the gene matches. Every donor was a healthy Caucasian. The twin cohort consisted of three pairs of female monozygotic twins, all aged 18 to 29 years. Peripheral blood mononuclear cells were the source from which RNA for the TCR libraries was isolated. The library was produced with 5' RACE. Sequenced using an Illumina HiSeq 2000. Template switching added a universal primer binding site, and the final cDNA carried a unique molecular identifier that allowed TCR cDNA molecules to be counted accurately. Specific primers in the conserved constant-segment region were used to synthesize first-strand cDNA for TCR alpha and beta chains. To control for contamination, every cDNA library was double barcoded, receiving both a SMART-Mk sample barcode and Illumina barcodes. TruSeq adapter sequences along with Illumina sample barcodes were introduced in two successive PCR steps. TCR alpha and beta cDNA libraries were sequenced on the Illumina HiSeq platform with custom primers. As for how the authors treated the data: MiGEC processed the raw reads to extract unique molecular identifiers, while MiXCR was used to determine the CDR3 positions. For each individual, recombination models were inferred using an EM algorithm with the repgenHMM and IGoR tools. Shared clonotype analysis was performed with the tcR package in R, normalizing sharing by the product of cloneset sizes. To study raw recombination without the effects of thymic and clonal selection, out-of-frame nonproductive sequences were analyzed. TCRdb's own reprocessing of the public reads used fastp at Q25 and MiXCR and kept productive beta chains. Each entry merges the rows of one CDR3 protein and shows their most common DNA and genes. It is TCRdb's table, rather than the study itself, that gives the V and J calls and clone size. This sample comprises 700,000 or so distinct CDR3 sequences, 8.5% to 9.5% of them detected only once. 0.75% to 1% of the sample is in the top ten clones.

In addition, the sample was reused for a study of yellow fever vaccine responses in identical twins. Per that second paper: The T cell response to vaccination in identical twins was reported by the authors to appear partly convergent and partly personalized. The study precisely tracked vaccine-responding T cell clones in identical twins.

The receptor was derived from a woman aged 18-29 years in good health. Input material: PBMCs. The rearrangement combines TRBV6-1 with TRBJ1-2; TRBD1 fits 8 bases in the junction. The CDR3: CASSNRGKFDYGYTF. The DNA is as follows: TGTGCCAGCAGCAACAGGGGGAAATTCGACTATGGCTACACCTTC.